This T cell receptor beta chain was sequenced in a study of response to subunit inactivated influenza vaccine. About this clonotype: No antigen is known for it.

Overall study findings and caveats: Authors suggested each seasonal flu vaccination may recruit only limited numbers of new T cells.

Germline lookup yields CDR1 LGHDT and CDR2 YNNKEL (reference sequence). V lost 9 bases to trimming and J lost 0 bases, with 11 bases between them. This CDR3 region has 13 residues. MiXCR, run by TCRdb on the RT-PCR reads, gives a single entry per CDR3 protein. The sample has fewer than 550,000 distinct CDR3 sequences; around 25% are singletons. The sequencing here drew on CD4+ T cells sorted from PBMCs, taken around 5 days after vaccination. V and J are TRBV3-1 and TRBJ1-2; the D is unclear. The sequence came from a man over 45 who received an inactivated influenza vaccine. The CDR3 DNA follows: TGTGCCAGTGGAGGCAGACCTAACTATGGCTACACCTTC. Amino acid sequence: CASGGRPNYGYTF.